These T cell receptor beta chains were read from a single sample in a study of a mutant IDH1 vaccine in newly diagnosed glioma. Here immunoSEQ multiplex PCR was the method, and the copy in TCRdb shows in-frame clones only, minus some. The top ten hold approximately 4.4% of the sample, which has 70,000 or so clones, around 83% seen once. The sequencing used peripheral blood mononuclear cells (PBMCs), collected from a glioma patient treated with radiotherapy, temozolomide or both. These receptors all stem from a woman aged 18-29 years with glioma. Some clones in this sample may be carry-over from other donors' samples. CDR3s include the opening cysteine and the closing phenylalanine or tryptophan. A D gene is named only where the DNA matches it firmly. Not all rows give a size; the values are once, few, many and, for expanded clones, a class.

abundance,j_gene,d_gene,v_gene,CDR3aa,CDR3nt
.,TRBJ1-2,.,TRBV7-9,CASSDWTEDYGYTF,TGTGCCAGCAGCGATTGGACAGAAGACTATGGCTACACCTTC
.,TRBJ1-5,TRBD1,TRBV6-6,CATRGQGFRQPQHF,TGTGCCACCCGGGGACAGGGATTTCGACAGCCCCAGCATTTT
.,TRBJ1-4,.,TRBV7-9,CASSPRGGADEKLFF,TGTGCCAGCAGTCCAAGAGGGGGGGCGGATGAAAAACTGTTTTTT
.,TRBJ2-7,.,TRBV29-1,CSVAVRAYEQYF,TGCAGCGTTGCGGTCAGGGCTTACGAGCAGTACTTC
.,TRBJ2-1,TRBD1,TRBV6-6,CASSSPPTGNNEQFF,TGTGCCAGCAGTTCCCCACCGACAGGGAACAATGAGCAGTTCTTC
.,TRBJ1-3,TRBD1,TRBV10-3,CAIKGANGDTIYF,TGTGCCATCAAGGGGGCGAACGGTGACACCATATATTTT
.,TRBJ1-2,.,TRBV6-1,CASSDMAGLNYGYTF,TGTGCCAGCAGTGACATGGCGGGACTTAACTATGGCTACACCTTC
.,TRBJ1-1,TRBD1,TRBV9,CASSKTGLGTEAFF,TGTGCCAGCAGCAAGACAGGGTTGGGAACTGAAGCTTTCTTT
.,TRBJ2-7,.,TRBV27,CASSGPGPPYEQYF,TGTGCCAGCAGTGGACCCGGGCCCCCCTACGAGCAGTACTTC
once,TRBJ2-2,TRBD2,TRBV5-1,CASSSGTSDTGELFF,TGCGCCAGCAGTAGCGGGACTAGCGACACCGGGGAGCTGTTTTTT
.,TRBJ1-5,.,TRBV7-9,CASTPDGVGNQPQHF,TGTGCCAGCACTCCAGATGGGGTTGGCAATCAGCCCCAGCATTTT
.,TRBJ1-1,.,TRBV27,CASSLAGNTEAFF,TGTGCCAGCAGTTTAGCAGGGAACACTGAAGCTTTCTTT
.,TRBJ1-1,.,TRBV4-1,CASSQVGVSSTEAFF,TGCGCCAGCAGCCAAGTTGGGGTCTCGAGCACTGAAGCTTTCTTT
few,TRBJ1-2,TRBD1,TRBV29-1,CSVGTGNYGYTF,TGCAGCGTGGGGACAGGGAACTATGGCTACACCTTC
once,TRBJ1-2,TRBD1,TRBV5-4,CASSTRTGPYGYTF,TGTGCCAGCAGCACGAGGACAGGCCCTTATGGCTACACCTTC
.,TRBJ1-2,TRBD1,TRBV5-6,CASSWTGGTNYGYTF,TGTGCCAGCAGCTGGACAGGGGGGACTAACTATGGCTACACCTTC
.,TRBJ1-2,TRBD1,TRBV4-1,CASSHRDRGTGGYTF,TGCGCCAGCAGCCACCGGGACAGGGGAACTGGAGGCTACACCTTC
once,TRBJ2-7,TRBD1,TRBV30,CAWNDGTGDEQYF,TGTGCCTGGAACGACGGGACAGGGGACGAGCAGTACTTC
.,TRBJ1-1,TRBD1,TRBV30,CAWSGDRGSEAFF,TGTGCCTGGAGTGGGGACAGGGGGTCTGAAGCTTTCTTT
.,TRBJ1-1,.,TRBV7-2,CASSTTVRNTEAFF,TGTGCCAGCAGCACGACAGTTAGGAACACTGAAGCTTTCTTT
few,TRBJ1-3,TRBD1,TRBV27,CASSVTGGLSGNTIYF,TGTGCCAGCAGTGTCACAGGGGGCCTCTCTGGAAACACCATATATTTT
.,TRBJ2-7,TRBD2,TRBV5-1,CASSLGTSARSYEQYF,TGCGCCAGCAGCTTGGGGACTAGCGCGCGCTCCTACGAGCAGTACTTC
.,TRBJ2-7,.,TRBV4-3,CASSPRLDSYEQYF,TGCGCCAGCAGCCCTCGTTTAGACTCCTACGAGCAGTACTTC
.,TRBJ2-1,.,TRBV6-6,CASSPGIGYNEQFF,TGTGCCAGCAGCCCAGGGATTGGGTACAATGAGCAGTTCTTC
.,TRBJ1-5,TRBD1,TRBV15,CATSRKKQGASNQPQHF,TGTGCCACCAGCAGAAAGAAACAGGGGGCAAGCAATCAGCCCCAGCATTTT
.,TRBJ1-1,.,TRBV6-5,CASRFSRRNTEAFF,TGTGCCAGCAGGTTCTCGCGGCGGAACACTGAAGCTTTCTTT
.,TRBJ2-2,TRBD1,TRBV4-1,CASSHPGQGNGELFF,TGCGCCAGCAGCCACCCGGGACAGGGCAACGGGGAGCTGTTTTTT
.,TRBJ2-3,TRBD2,TRBV6-4,CASSVAASGSLNTQYF,TGTGCCAGCAGTGTAGCGGCTAGCGGGAGCTTAAATACGCAGTATTTT
.,TRBJ2-1,TRBD2,TRBV2,CATPSPGLAAYNEQFF,TGTGCCACCCCCTCCCCGGGACTAGCGGCATACAATGAGCAGTTCTTC
.,TRBJ2-2,.,TRBV6-6,CASSVSVTGELFF,TGTGCCAGCAGTGTGTCCGTCACCGGGGAGCTGTTTTTT
once,TRBJ2-7,.,TRBV7-6,CASSLVQGPYEQYF,TGTGCCAGCAGCTTAGTCCAGGGGCCCTACGAGCAGTACTTC
once,TRBJ2-3,.,TRBV6-5,CATRTPADTQYF,TGTGCCACCAGAACCCCGGCAGATACGCAGTATTTT
.,TRBJ1-2,.,TRBV30,CAWSEGLYGYTF,TGTGCCTGGAGTGAGGGGCTCTATGGCTACACCTTC
.,TRBJ1-1,.,TRBV30,CAWSVGLNTEAFF,TGTGCCTGGAGTGTGGGCCTGAACACTGAAGCTTTCTTT
.,TRBJ2-7,TRBD1,TRBV29-1,CSVEVPGQGYEQYF,TGCAGCGTTGAAGTCCCGGGACAGGGATACGAGCAGTACTTC
.,TRBJ2-2,TRBD1,TRBV10-3,CALAGGPNTGELFF,TGTGCCTTAGCAGGGGGCCCGAACACCGGGGAGCTGTTTTTT
.,TRBJ2-3,.,TRBV30,CAWSVLGDSGDTQYF,TGTGCCTGGAGTGTACTTGGGGACTCGGGGGATACGCAGTATTTT
.,TRBJ2-4,.,TRBV30,CAWSRRGPPIQYF,TGTGCCTGGAGTCGCCGGGGTCCGCCCATTCAGTACTTC
.,TRBJ1-2,TRBD1,TRBV6-5,CASSPDRISGYTF,TGTGCCAGCAGCCCGGACAGGATAAGTGGCTACACCTTC
.,TRBJ2-5,TRBD2,TRBV2,CASSERSGRFETQYF,TGTGCCAGCAGTGAACGGAGCGGGAGGTTCGAGACCCAGTACTTC
.,TRBJ2-2,TRBD2,TRBV6-5,CASRFLAGGTGELFF,TGTGCCAGCAGATTCCTAGCGGGAGGCACCGGGGAGCTGTTTTTT
.,TRBJ1-2,TRBD1,TRBV14,CASSHTSDRGPGYTF,TGTGCCAGCAGCCACACCTCTGACAGGGGCCCTGGCTACACCTTC
.,TRBJ1-2,.,TRBV6-1,CASRLLFTGSYGYTF,TGTGCCAGCAGATTACTATTCACAGGGTCTTATGGCTACACCTTC
.,TRBJ1-2,.,TRBV5-6,CASSPWSLGRDRYTF,TGTGCCAGCAGTCCCTGGTCCCTCGGGCGGGATCGCTACACCTTC
.,TRBJ1-1,.,TRBV6-5,CASSYSDTEAFF,TGTGCCAGCAGTTACTCTGACACTGAAGCTTTCTTT
.,TRBJ2-7,.,TRBV6-1,CASSVGPIPVGYEQYF,TGTGCCAGCAGTGTCGGCCCGATTCCCGTAGGCTACGAGCAGTACTTC
.,TRBJ2-7,.,TRBV1,CTSSQTSGRKEQYF,TGCACCAGCAGCCAAACTAGCGGGAGAAAGGAGCAGTACTTC
once,TRBJ1-2,TRBD1,TRBV5-6,CASSPGQEGYTF,TGTGCCAGCAGCCCCGGACAGGAGGGCTACACCTTC
.,TRBJ2-7,.,TRBV19,CASSMVPYEQYF,TGTGCCAGTAGTATGGTTCCCTACGAGCAGTACTTC
.,TRBJ2-7,.,TRBV6-5,CASSPAVGEQYF,TGTGCCAGCAGTCCCGCAGTGGGCGAGCAGTACTTC
.,TRBJ1-2,.,TRBV27,CASSSNRPEEGYTF,TGTGCCAGCAGTTCTAACCGCCCGGAGGAAGGCTACACCTTC
.,TRBJ2-3,.,TRBV9,CASSVVGAETDTQYF,TGTGCCAGCAGCGTAGTGGGGGCCGAAACAGATACGCAGTATTTT
.,TRBJ1-5,TRBD1,TRBV27,CASSLGTGGGNQPQHF,TGTGCCAGCAGTCTCGGGACAGGGGGGGGCAATCAGCCCCAGCATTTT
.,TRBJ1-2,.,TRBV10-3,CAIRARDTESYGYTF,TGTGCCATCCGGGCCCGGGACACCGAATCCTATGGCTACACCTTC